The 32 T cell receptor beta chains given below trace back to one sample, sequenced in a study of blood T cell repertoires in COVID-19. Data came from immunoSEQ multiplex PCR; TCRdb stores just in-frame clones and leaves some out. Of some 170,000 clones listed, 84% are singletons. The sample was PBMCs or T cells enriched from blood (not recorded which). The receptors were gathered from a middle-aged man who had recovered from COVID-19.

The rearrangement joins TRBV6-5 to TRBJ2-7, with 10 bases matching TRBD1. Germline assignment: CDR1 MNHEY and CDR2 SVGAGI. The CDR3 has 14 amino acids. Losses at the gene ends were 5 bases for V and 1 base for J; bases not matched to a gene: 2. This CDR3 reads CASSRQGASYEQYF. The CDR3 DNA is TGTGCCAGCAGTCGACAGGGGGCATCCTACGAGCAGTACTTC.

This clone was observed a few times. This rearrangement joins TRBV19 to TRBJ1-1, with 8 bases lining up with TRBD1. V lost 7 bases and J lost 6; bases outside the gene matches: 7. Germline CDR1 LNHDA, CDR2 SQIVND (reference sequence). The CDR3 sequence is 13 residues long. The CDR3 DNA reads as TGTGCCAGTACCGGTGACAGGGGATCTGAAGCTTTCTTT. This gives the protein CASTGDRGSEAFF.

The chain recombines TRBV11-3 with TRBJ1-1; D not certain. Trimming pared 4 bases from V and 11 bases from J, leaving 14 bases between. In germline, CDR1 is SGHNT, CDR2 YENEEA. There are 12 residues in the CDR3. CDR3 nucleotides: TGTGCCAGCAGCTCGTATCGCGGAAGGGCTTTCTTT. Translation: CASSSYRGRAFF.

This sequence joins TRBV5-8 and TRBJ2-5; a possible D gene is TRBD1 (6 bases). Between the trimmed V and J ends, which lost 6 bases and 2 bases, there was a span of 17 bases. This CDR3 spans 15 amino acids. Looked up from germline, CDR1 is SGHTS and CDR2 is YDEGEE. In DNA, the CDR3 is TGTGCCAGCACCTTAGCCAGGGGTATTCAAGAGACCCAGTACTTC. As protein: CASTLARGIQETQYF.

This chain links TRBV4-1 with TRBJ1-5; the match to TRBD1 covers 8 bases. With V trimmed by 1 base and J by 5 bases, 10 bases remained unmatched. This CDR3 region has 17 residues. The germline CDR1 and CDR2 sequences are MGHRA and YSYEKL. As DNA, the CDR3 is TGCGCCAGCAGCCAAGTCGGCGGCAGGGGGCCGTATCAGCCCCAGCATTTT. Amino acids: CASSQVGGRGPYQPQHF.

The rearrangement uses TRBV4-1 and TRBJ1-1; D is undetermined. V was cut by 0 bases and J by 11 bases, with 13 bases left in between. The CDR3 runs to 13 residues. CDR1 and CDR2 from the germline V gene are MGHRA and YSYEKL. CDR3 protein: CASSQEGRAGAFF. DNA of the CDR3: TGCGCCAGCAGCCAAGAGGGCCGGGCGGGGGCTTTCTTT.

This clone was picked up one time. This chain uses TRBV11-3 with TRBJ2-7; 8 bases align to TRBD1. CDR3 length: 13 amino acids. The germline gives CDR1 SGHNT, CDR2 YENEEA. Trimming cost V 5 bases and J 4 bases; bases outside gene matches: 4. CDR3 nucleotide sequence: TGTGCCAGCAGCCCATGGACAGGGTACGAGCAGTACTTC. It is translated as CASSPWTGYEQYF.

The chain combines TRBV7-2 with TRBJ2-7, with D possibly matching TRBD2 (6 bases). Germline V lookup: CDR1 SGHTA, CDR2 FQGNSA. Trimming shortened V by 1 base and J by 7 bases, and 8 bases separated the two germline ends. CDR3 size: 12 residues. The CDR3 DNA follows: TGTGCCAGCAGCTTAGGGCGGGGAGAGCAGTACTTC. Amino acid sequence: CASSLGRGEQYF. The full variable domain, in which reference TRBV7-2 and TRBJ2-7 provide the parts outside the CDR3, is GAGVSQSPSNKVTEKGKDVELRCDPISGHTALYWYRQSLGQGLEFLIYFQGNSAPDKSGLPSDRFSAERTGGSVSTLTIQRTQQEDSAVYLCASSLGRGEQYFGPGTRLTVT.

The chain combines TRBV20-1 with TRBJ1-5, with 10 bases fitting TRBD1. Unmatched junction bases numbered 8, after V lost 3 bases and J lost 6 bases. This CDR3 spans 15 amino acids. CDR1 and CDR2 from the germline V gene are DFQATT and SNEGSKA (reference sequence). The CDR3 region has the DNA TGCAGTGCTAGTCTCTCCGGGACAGGGGCTCAGCCCCAGCATTTT. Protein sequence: CSASLSGTGAQPQHF.

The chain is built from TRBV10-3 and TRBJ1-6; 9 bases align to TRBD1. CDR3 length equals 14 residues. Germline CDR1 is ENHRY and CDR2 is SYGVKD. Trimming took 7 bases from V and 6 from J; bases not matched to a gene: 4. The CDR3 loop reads CAIKKTGGNSPLHF. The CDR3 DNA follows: TGTGCCATCAAGAAGACAGGGGGTAATTCACCCCTCCACTTT.

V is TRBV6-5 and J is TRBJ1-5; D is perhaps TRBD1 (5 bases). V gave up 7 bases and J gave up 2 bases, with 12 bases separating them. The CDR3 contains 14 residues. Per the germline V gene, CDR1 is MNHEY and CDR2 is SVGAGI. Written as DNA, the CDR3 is TGTGCCAGCAAGATAACCAGGGGCAATCAGCCCCAGCATTTT. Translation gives CASKITRGNQPQHF.

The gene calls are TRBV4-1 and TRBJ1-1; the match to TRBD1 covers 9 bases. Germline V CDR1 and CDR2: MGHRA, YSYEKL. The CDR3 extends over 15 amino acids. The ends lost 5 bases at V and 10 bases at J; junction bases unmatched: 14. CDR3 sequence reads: CASSAIGTGRLGAFF. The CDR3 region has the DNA TGCGCCAGCAGCGCCATTGGGACAGGGCGTCTGGGAGCTTTCTTT.

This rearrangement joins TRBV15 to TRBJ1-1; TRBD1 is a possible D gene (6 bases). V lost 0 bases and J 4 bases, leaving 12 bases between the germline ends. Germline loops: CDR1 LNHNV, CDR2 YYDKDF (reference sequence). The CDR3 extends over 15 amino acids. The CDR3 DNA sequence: TGTGCCACCAGCAGAGATCCGTTAGGGGGCACTGAAGCTTTCTTT. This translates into CATSRDPLGGTEAFF.

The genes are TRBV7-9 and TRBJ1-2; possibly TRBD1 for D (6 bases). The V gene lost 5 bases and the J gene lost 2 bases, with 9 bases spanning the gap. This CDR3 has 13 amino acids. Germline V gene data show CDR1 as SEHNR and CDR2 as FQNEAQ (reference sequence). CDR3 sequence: CASSRTANYGYTF. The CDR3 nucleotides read TGTGCCAGCAGCCGGACAGCAAACTATGGCTACACCTTC.

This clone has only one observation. The chain's CDR3 is CASSSNRVRQDTQYF. CDR3 nucleotide sequence: TGTGCCAGCAGTTCGAACAGGGTTAGGCAAGATACGCAGTATTTT. V and J are TRBV27 and TRBJ2-3, with D maybe TRBD1 (6 bases). Deletions cut 4 bases from V and 5 bases from J, with 16 bases between. This CDR3 comprises 15 residues. Germline V lookup: CDR1 MNHEY, CDR2 SMNVEV (reference sequence).

The DNA of the CDR3 is TGTGCTAGTGGTCCGCAGGGGATTGGGACTGAAGCTTTCTTT. This encodes CASGPQGIGTEAFF. V is TRBV12-5 and J is TRBJ1-1, with D maybe TRBD1 (6 bases). With 5 bases removed from V and 5 bases from J, the gap between germline ends came to 15 bases. CDR1 is LGHNT and CDR2 is FRNRAP in the germline V gene. The CDR3 covers 14 residues.

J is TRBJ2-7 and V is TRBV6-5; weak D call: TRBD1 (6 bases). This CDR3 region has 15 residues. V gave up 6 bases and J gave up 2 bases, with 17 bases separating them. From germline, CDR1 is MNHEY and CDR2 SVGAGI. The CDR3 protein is CASRTQTGSPYEQYF. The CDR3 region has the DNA TGTGCCAGCAGAACCCAGACAGGCAGCCCCTACGAGCAGTACTTC.

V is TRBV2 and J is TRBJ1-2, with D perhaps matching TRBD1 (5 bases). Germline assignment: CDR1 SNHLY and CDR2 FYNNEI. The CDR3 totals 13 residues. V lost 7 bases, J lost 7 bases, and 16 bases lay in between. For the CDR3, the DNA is TGTGCCAGCAACGAGGCGGGGGGAAGTGGCTACACCTTC. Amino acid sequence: CASNEAGGSGYTF. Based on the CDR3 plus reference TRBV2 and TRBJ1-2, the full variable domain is EPEVTQTPSHQVTQMGQEVILRCVPISNHLYFYWYRQILGQKVEFLVSFYNNEISEKSEIFDDQFSVERPDGSNFTLKIRSTKLEDSAMYFCASNEAGGSGYTFGSGTRLTVV.

The chain's CDR3 is CASSQGQGAWNYGYTF. CDR3 bases: TGTGCCAGCAGCCAAGGACAGGGGGCTTGGAACTATGGCTACACCTTC. The rearrangement links TRBV5-5 to TRBJ1-2; 11 bases match TRBD1. Germline V CDR1 and CDR2: SGHKS, YYEKEE (reference sequence). This CDR3 region has 16 residues. The trim removed 4 bases at V and 2 bases at J, leaving 7 bases unmatched.

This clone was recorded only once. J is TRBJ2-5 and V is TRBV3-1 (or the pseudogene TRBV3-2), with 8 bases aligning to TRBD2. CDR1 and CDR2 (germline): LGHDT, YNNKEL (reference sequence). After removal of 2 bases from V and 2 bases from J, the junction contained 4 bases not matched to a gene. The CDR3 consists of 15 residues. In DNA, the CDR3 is TGTGCCAGCAGCCAACCCTTAGCGGGACAAGAGACCCAGTACTTC. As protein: CASSQPLAGQETQYF.

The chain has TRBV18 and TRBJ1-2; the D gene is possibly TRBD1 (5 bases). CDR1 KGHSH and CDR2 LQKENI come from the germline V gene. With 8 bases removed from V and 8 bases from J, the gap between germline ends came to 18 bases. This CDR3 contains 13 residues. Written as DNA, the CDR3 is TGTGCCAGCCAGGCCCAGGGAATGAACGGCTACACCTTC. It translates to CASQAQGMNGYTF.

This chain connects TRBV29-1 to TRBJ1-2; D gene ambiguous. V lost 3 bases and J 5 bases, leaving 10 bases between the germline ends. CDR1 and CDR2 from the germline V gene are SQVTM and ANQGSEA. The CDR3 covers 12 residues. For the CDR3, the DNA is TGCAGCGTTGATAACAGTTATTATGGCTACACCTTC. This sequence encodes CSVDNSYYGYTF.

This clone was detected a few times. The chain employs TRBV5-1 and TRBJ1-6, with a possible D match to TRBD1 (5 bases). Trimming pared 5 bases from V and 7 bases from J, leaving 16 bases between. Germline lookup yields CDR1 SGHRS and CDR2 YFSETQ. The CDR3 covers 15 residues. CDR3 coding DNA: TGCGCCAGCAGGCCCCGGCGGGACGGAAATTCACCCCTCCACTTT. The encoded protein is CASRPRRDGNSPLHF.

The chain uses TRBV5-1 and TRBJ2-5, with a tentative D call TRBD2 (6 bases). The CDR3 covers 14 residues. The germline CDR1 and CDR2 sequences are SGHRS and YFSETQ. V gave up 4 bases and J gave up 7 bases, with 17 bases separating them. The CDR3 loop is CASSQDSQGGTQYF. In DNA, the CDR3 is TGCGCCAGCAGCCAAGATTCTCAGGGAGGGACCCAGTACTTC.

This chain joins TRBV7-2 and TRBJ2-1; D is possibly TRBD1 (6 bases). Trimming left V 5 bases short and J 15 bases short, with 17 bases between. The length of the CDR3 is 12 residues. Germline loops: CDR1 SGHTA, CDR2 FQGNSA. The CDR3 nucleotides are TGTGCCAGCAGCGCCAGCCGGGACAATCGGTTCTTC. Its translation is CASSASRDNRFF.

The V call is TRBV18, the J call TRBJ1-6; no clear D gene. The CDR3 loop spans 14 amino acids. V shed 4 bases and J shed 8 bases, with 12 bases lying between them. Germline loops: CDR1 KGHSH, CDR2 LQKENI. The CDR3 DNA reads TGTGCCAGCTCACGGGAGGGTATCGATTCACCCCTCCACTTT. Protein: CASSREGIDSPLHF.

CDR3 sequence reads: CAWSVRGRDGYTF. The DNA for the CDR3 is TGTGCCTGGAGTGTAAGGGGCCGGGATGGCTACACCTTC. The genes are TRBV30 and TRBJ1-2; possibly TRBD1 for D (5 bases). The CDR3 spans 13 residues. Trimming removed 0 bases at V and 6 bases at J, with 11 bases between. Germline loops: CDR1 GTSNPN, CDR2 SVGIG (reference sequence).

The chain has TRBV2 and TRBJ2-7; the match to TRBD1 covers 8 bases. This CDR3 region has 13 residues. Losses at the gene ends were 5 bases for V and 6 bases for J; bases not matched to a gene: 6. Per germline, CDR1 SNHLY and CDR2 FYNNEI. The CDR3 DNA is TGTGCCAGCAGTTCGACAGGGGAGCGCGAGCAGTACTTC. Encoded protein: CASSSTGEREQYF. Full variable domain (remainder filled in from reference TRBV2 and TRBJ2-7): EPEVTQTPSHQVTQMGQEVILRCVPISNHLYFYWYRQILGQKVEFLVSFYNNEISEKSEIFDDQFSVERPDGSNFTLKIRSTKLEDSAMYFCASSSTGEREQYFGPGTRLTVT.

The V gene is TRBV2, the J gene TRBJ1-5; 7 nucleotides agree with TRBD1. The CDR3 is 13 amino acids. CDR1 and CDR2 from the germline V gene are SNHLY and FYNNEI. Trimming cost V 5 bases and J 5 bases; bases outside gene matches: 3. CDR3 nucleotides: TGTGCCAGCAGTCCACAGGGGTATCAGCCCCAGCATTTT. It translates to CASSPQGYQPQHF.

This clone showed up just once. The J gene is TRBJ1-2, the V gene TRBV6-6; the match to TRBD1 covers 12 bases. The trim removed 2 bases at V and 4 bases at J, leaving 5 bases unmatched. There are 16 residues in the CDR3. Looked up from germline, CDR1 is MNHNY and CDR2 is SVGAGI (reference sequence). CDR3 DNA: TGTGCCAGCAGTTACCTGGGACAGGGGGCGTCCTATGGCTACACCTTC. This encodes CASSYLGQGASYGYTF.

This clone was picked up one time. Written as DNA, the CDR3 is TGTGCCAGCAGCTTAATCGAGAAGATGAACACTGAAGCTTTCTTT. Its protein is CASSLIEKMNTEAFF. The chain recombines TRBV7-6 with TRBJ1-1; D not resolved. The length of the CDR3 is 15 residues. Trimming left V 2 bases short and J 0 bases short, with 10 bases between. Germline V gives CDR1 SGHVS, CDR2 FNYEAQ. Drawing the rest from reference TRBV7-6 and TRBJ1-1, the complete variable domain is GAGVSQSPRYKVTKRGQDVALRCDPISGHVSLYWYRQALGQGPEFLTYFNYEAQQDKSGLPNDRFSAERPEGSISTLTIQRTEQRDSAMYRCASSLIEKMNTEAFFGQGTRLTVV.

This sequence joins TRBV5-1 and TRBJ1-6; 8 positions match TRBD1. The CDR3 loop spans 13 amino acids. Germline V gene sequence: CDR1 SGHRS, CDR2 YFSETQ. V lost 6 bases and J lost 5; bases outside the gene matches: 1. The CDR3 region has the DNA TGCGCCAGCACGACAGGGGATAATTCACCCCTCCACTTT. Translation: CASTTGDNSPLHF.